A single sample is the source of the 12 T cell receptor beta chains below, sequenced in a study of naive and memory T cell subsets (dated by TCRdb to between 2016 and 2019). The library was prepared using UMI-ligation and nested PCR. The data were produced on an Illumina MiSeq. An equimolar mix of two oligonucleotides covering both TRBC1 and TRBC2 was used as the beta constant-region primer. In-frame beta chains were kept once TCRdb had trimmed the public reads at Q25 with fastp and called clones with MiXCR. Identical CDR3 protein sequences are pooled into one entry, listed with their most common genes and DNA. A total of about 90,000 distinct CDR3 sequences appear in this sample, 7% of them only once. The top ten constitute around 1.6% of the sample. The specimen sequenced was central memory CD4+ T cells from blood. The cell subset or site tag for this specimen amounts to: central memory, CD45RA- CD27+. These receptors all come from a human donor in good health.

This clonotype turned up a few times. The CDR3 DNA reads as TGTGCCAGCTCATCCTCGGGTTCGGAAAACACCATATATTTT. Residues: CASSSSGSENTIYF. This chain connects TRBV18 to TRBJ1-3; D is unresolved. CDR1 is KGHSH and CDR2 is LQKENI in the germline V gene. V gave up 5 bases and J gave up 6 bases, with 14 bases separating them. This CDR3 has 14 amino acids. Based on the CDR3 plus reference TRBV18 and TRBJ1-3, the full variable domain is NAGVMQNPRHLVRRRGQEARLRCSPMKGHSHVYWYRQLPEEGLKFMVYLQKENIIDESGMPKERFSAEFPKEGPSILRIQQVVRGDSAAYFCASSSSGSENTIYFGEGSWLTVV.

In this sample, this clonotype turned up many times. V is TRBV5-1 and J is TRBJ1-5; D is ambiguous. Trimming shortened V by 7 bases and J by 4 bases, and 6 bases separated the two germline ends. CDR3 length: 11 residues. Germline V gene lookup returns CDR1 SGHRS and CDR2 YFSETQ. The DNA of the CDR3 is TGCGCCAGCCTGACGAATCAGCCCCAGCATTTT. Translated: CASLTNQPQHF.

This clonotype was found a few times. Mismatch with germline at one junction end may stem from a read error. V and J are TRBV12-3 or TRBV12-4 and TRBJ1-1, with D perhaps matching TRBD1 (5 bases). The CDR3 has 16 amino acids. CDR3 nucleotide sequence: TGCACATCCCACCGACCCCATGGGGGGAAAAACACTGAAGCTTTCTTT. Its translation: CTSHRPHGGKNTEAFF.

This clonotype was counted ten times or more. The genes are TRBV6-1 and TRBJ1-6; TRBD1 is a possible D gene (5 bases). The CDR3 is 15 residues long. Trimming pared 4 bases from V and 7 bases from J, leaving 14 bases between. CDR1 is MNHNS, CDR2 SASEGT, per germline. Here the CDR3 reads CASSVEGSGNSPLHF. In DNA, the CDR3 is TGTGCCAGCAGTGTAGAGGGGTCGGGAAATTCACCCCTCCACTTT.

This clonotype was found many times. For the CDR3, the DNA is TGCGCCAGCAGTCAATCCCCTTTAGCGGGAGGCCCCTACAATGAGCAGTTCTTC. It encodes CASSQSPLAGGPYNEQFF. The chain combines TRBV23-1 with TRBJ2-1, with 10 bases that match TRBD2. TRBV23-1 is assigned to the ORF class and has an uncertain function. This CDR3 has 18 amino acids. J lost 2 bases, V lost 0 bases, and 7 bases had no gene match.

This clonotype has at least ten counts. This chain links TRBV5-4 with TRBJ2-7; D perhaps matches TRBD1 (5 bases). The germline V gene has CDR1 SGHNT and CDR2 YYREEE (reference sequence). The CDR3 loop spans 14 amino acids. The germline V and J ends were trimmed by 2 bases and 0 bases, with 9 bases remaining between them. The CDR3 nucleotides are TGTGCCAGCAGCTTCTATGGGGCCTCCTACGAGCAGTACTTC. Protein sequence: CASSFYGASYEQYF.

This clonotype appeared many times. The DNA for the CDR3 is TGTGCCAGCAAGGAACAGGGAATCGCCGGGGAGCTGTTTTTT. Translated: CASKEQGIAGELFF. The chain couples TRBV12-3 or TRBV12-4 to TRBJ2-2; D may be TRBD1 (6 bases). Trimming removed 7 bases from V and 6 bases from J, with 15 bases in between. This CDR3 spans 14 amino acids.

This clonotype was recorded many times. One end of the junction fails to match germline, which may point to a read error. The chain has TRBV5-1 and TRBJ1-2; D not resolved. Germline V gene data show CDR1 as SGHRS and CDR2 as YFSETQ. The CDR3 spans 12 residues. CDR3 in DNA: TGCGCCAGCCGCTTCCCGGAAGGCGTCTACACCTTC. It is translated as CASRFPEGVYTF.

This clonotype was seen only a few times. The chain carries TRBV5-6 and TRBJ2-5; perhaps TRBD2 as D (6 bases). CDR1 and CDR2 from the germline V gene are SGHDT and YYEEEE. The CDR3 runs 15 residues. Trimming took 4 bases from V and 4 from J, leaving 17 bases between them. The CDR3 here is CASSPEREQGETQYF. The CDR3 nucleotides read TGTGCCAGCAGCCCTGAACGGGAGCAGGGAGAGACCCAGTACTTC.

The genes are TRBV20-1 and TRBJ2-3; TRBD2 agrees at 12 bases. V lost 4 bases to trimming and J lost 3 bases; unmatched junction nucleotides: 11. CDR1 is DFQATT, CDR2 SNEGSKA, per germline (reference sequence). This CDR3 has 17 amino acids. CDR3 protein: CSAISSSGGAGTDTQYF. CDR3 in DNA: TGCAGTGCTATCTCGTCTAGCGGGGGGGCCGGTACAGATACGCAGTATTTT.

This clonotype has at least ten counts. The chain links TRBV20-1 to TRBJ2-1; 8 bases are a match to TRBD1. In germline, CDR1 is DFQATT, CDR2 SNEGSKA (reference sequence). The CDR3 sequence is 14 residues long. Germline trimming cut 4 bases from V and 8 bases from J; bases unmatched to any gene: 10. The CDR3 DNA follows: TGCAGTGCTAATCGCCGGACAGGGTTCGATGAGCAGTTCTTC. Its translation: CSANRRTGFDEQFF.

This chain uses TRBV7-9 with TRBJ2-1; weak D call: TRBD2 (6 bases). Per germline, CDR1 SEHNR and CDR2 FQNEAQ (reference sequence). Trimming shortened V by 10 bases and J by 0 bases, and 16 bases separated the two germline ends. The CDR3 contains 15 residues. Here the CDR3 DNA reads TGTGCCACCCGGCAGGAGGGAGTCTCCTACAATGAGCAGTTCTTC. This sequence encodes CATRQEGVSYNEQFF.